This T cell receptor (beta chain) comes out of a study of cytomegalovirus exposure and HLA in healthy donors. The overall study: Of roughly 400 genotyped donors, about 80% grouped in the Caucasian-associated ancestry cluster. Whole-study results and caveats: Cytomegalovirus status was reportedly diagnosed by the classifier with high specificity and sensitivity. The analysis excluded some indistinguishable V segments, including TRBV6-2 and TRBV6-3. Near-uniform donor sequencing depth was presumed by presence/absence analyses.

Use of 60 Vbeta and 13 Jbeta primers characterized the PCR. TCRdb's copy holds only in-frame clones and misses some; the assay was immunoSEQ multiplex PCR. The sample lists about 160,000 clones; around four fifths were seen once. To note about this clone: The antigen remains undetermined.

Germline V gene data show CDR1 as LNHDA and CDR2 as SQIVND (reference sequence). V lost 3 bases and J lost 4, with 14 bases in between. CDR3 length equals 15 residues. The sequencing sample was made of PBMCs. The chain couples TRBV19 to TRBJ2-3; D not resolved. The clonotype originates from a woman under 40 in good health and CMV-seronegative. In DNA form, the CDR3 reads TGTGCCAGTAGTATTCGGATAGCCCCCTCAGATACGCAGTATTTT. Protein: CASSIRIAPSDTQYF.